The next 14 T cell receptor beta chains were all read from a single sample in a study of cytomegalovirus exposure and HLA in healthy donors. The PCR had 60 Vbeta and 13 Jbeta primers. Profiled with immunoSEQ multiplex PCR; TCRdb holds only in-frame clones, not every one. The sample lists nearly 110,000 clones; approximately 84% were seen once. Sequencing was done on a sample of PBMCs. These receptors were collected from a man aged 25 to 40 in good health and CMV-seronegative.

The V and J genes are TRBV9 and TRBJ2-1, with TRBD1 matching over 7 bases. CDR1 and CDR2 from the germline V gene are SGDLS and YYNGEE. The trim removed 6 bases at V and 9 bases at J, leaving 12 bases unmatched. The CDR3 length is 14 residues. The CDR3 nucleotides read TGTGCCAGCACCTCGGGACAGAAAGGGATTGAGCAGTTCTTC. Translated, it gives CASTSGQKGIEQFF. Using reference TRBV9 and TRBJ2-1 for the parts outside the CDR3, the full variable domain is DSGVTQTPKHLITATGQRVTLRCSPRSGDLSVYWYQQSLDQGLQFLIQYYNGEERAKGNILERFSAQQFPDLHSELNLSSLELGDSALYFCASTSGQKGIEQFFGPGTRLTVL.

The V gene is TRBV21-1, the J gene TRBJ1-1; TRBD1 was called by the table and not checked on the DNA. TRBV21-1 constitutes a pseudogene. The CDR3 runs 14 residues. CDR3 sequence reads: CASTQDRVNTEAFF. Here the CDR3 DNA reads TGTGCCAGCACCCAGGACAGGGTGAACACTGAAGCTTTCTTT.

The V call is TRBV19, the J call TRBJ2-7; 7 nucleotides align to TRBD2. CDR1 LNHDA and CDR2 SQIVND come from the germline V gene (reference sequence). The CDR3 loop spans 14 amino acids. Germline trimming cut 2 bases from V and 6 bases from J; bases unmatched to any gene: 7. The CDR3 spells CASSIQSLAVEQYF. The CDR3 DNA sequence: TGTGCCAGTAGTATACAAAGTCTAGCGGTCGAGCAGTACTTC.

This chain connects TRBV4-1 to TRBJ2-5; a weak D match, TRBD1 (7 bases). Germline V gives CDR1 MGHRA, CDR2 YSYEKL. Trimming took off 2 bases at V and 3 bases at J, with 10 bases between the two ends. CDR3 length: 14 residues. CDR3 coding DNA: TGCGCCAGCAGCCAACCAGGGGGGAAAGAGACCCAGTACTTC. Translating gives CASSQPGGKETQYF.

The chain uses TRBV11-2 and TRBJ2-5; 8 bases align to TRBD2. The CDR3 extends over 15 amino acids. Losses at the gene ends were 4 bases for V and 3 bases for J; bases not matched to a gene: 7. Germline CDR1 and CDR2: SGHAT and FQNNGV. For the CDR3, the DNA is TGTGCCAGCAGCTCCTTCGGGCGGGGGGAAGAGACCCAGTACTTC. It encodes CASSSFGRGEETQYF.

This clone was found once. This chain joins TRBV6-5 and TRBJ1-2, with 7 nucleotides matching TRBD1. The CDR3 extends over 15 amino acids. Germline CDR1 MNHEY, CDR2 SVGAGI. The J segment lost 3 bases and the V segment lost 5 bases, leaving 9 bases of the junction unmatched. In DNA form, the CDR3 reads TGTGCCAGCAGTAAAACAGGGGCGCATGACTATGGCTACACCTTC. It codes for CASSKTGAHDYGYTF.

This chain uses TRBV6-4 with TRBJ2-5; 15 nucleotides match TRBD2. After removal of 4 bases from V and 3 bases from J, the junction contained 12 bases not matched to a gene. The CDR3 consists of 19 residues. Looked up from germline, CDR1 is MRHNA and CDR2 is SNTAGT. CDR3 region: CASSGPTFGLAGGEETQYF. As DNA, the CDR3 is TGTGCCAGCAGTGGCCCGACTTTTGGACTAGCGGGAGGGGAAGAGACCCAGTACTTC.

This chain links TRBV29-1 with TRBJ2-1; 9 nucleotides match TRBD1. V was clipped by 6 bases and J by 4 bases; unmatched bases: 10. This CDR3 has 15 residues. The germline gives CDR1 SQVTM, CDR2 ANQGSEA. CDR3 residues: CSVIRTGAGYNEQFF. The DNA for the CDR3 is TGCAGCGTCATCCGGACAGGGGCAGGATACAATGAGCAGTTCTTC.

This chain connects TRBV9 to TRBJ1-5, with a possible D match to TRBD1 (6 bases). V shed 4 bases and J shed 4 bases, with 15 bases lying between them. There are 15 residues in the CDR3. In germline, CDR1 is SGDLS, CDR2 YYNGEE. The CDR3 is CASSPWAGDNQPQHF. As DNA, the CDR3 is TGTGCCAGCAGCCCCTGGGCAGGGGATAATCAGCCCCAGCATTTT.

V is TRBV6-1 and J is TRBJ2-3, with D unclear. V dropped 9 bases and J dropped 1 base, with 11 bases sitting between them. This CDR3 has 13 amino acids. CDR1 MNHNS and CDR2 SASEGT come from the germline V gene. In nucleotides, the CDR3 is TGTGCCAGTGAAATGGGCGGCACAGATACGCAGTATTTT. It specifies CASEMGGTDTQYF.

V gene TRBV6-5 combines with J gene TRBJ2-2; 7 nucleotides agree with TRBD1. This CDR3 is built from 13 residues. Unmatched junction bases numbered 1, after V lost 7 bases and J lost 2 bases. From germline, CDR1 is MNHEY and CDR2 SVGAGI. The CDR3 sequence is CASKGANTGELFF. CDR3 coding DNA: TGTGCCAGCAAGGGGGCCAACACCGGGGAGCTGTTTTTT.

This sequence joins TRBV5-1 and TRBJ2-5, with no clear D. V lost 0 bases to trimming and J lost 7 bases, with 7 bases between them. This CDR3 is 12 amino acids long. Germline CDR1 is SGHRS and CDR2 is YFSETQ. CDR3 loop: CASSLDRRTQYF. CDR3 bases: TGCGCCAGCAGCTTGGATCGTAGGACCCAGTACTTC. Based on the CDR3 plus reference TRBV5-1 and TRBJ2-5, the full variable domain is KAGVTQTPRYLIKTRGQQVTLSCSPISGHRSVSWYQQTPGQGLQFLFEYFSETQRNKGNFPGRFSGRQFSNSRSEMNVSTLELGDSALYLCASSLDRRTQYFGPGTRLLVL.

The J gene is TRBJ1-2, the V gene TRBV5-1, with 7 bases lining up with TRBD1. The CDR3 is 14 residues long. With 2 bases clipped from V and 6 bases from J, the junction kept 7 bases outside the gene matches. CDR1 is SGHRS and CDR2 is YFSETQ in the germline V gene. For the CDR3, the DNA is TGCGCCAGCAGCTTAGGGGGCGGAAAGGATGGCTACACCTTC. This gives the protein CASSLGGGKDGYTF. Full variable domain (rest looked up from reference TRBV5-1 and TRBJ1-2): KAGVTQTPRYLIKTRGQQVTLSCSPISGHRSVSWYQQTPGQGLQFLFEYFSETQRNKGNFPGRFSGRQFSNSRSEMNVSTLELGDSALYLCASSLGGGKDGYTFGSGTRLTVV.

This clone was observed a handful of times. This chain links TRBV6-5 with TRBJ1-2; D gene ambiguous. The CDR3 covers 12 residues. Trimming pared 5 bases from V and 0 bases from J, leaving 4 bases between. Germline CDR1 and CDR2: MNHEY and SVGAGI. DNA of the CDR3: TGTGCCAGCAGTCCAGCTAACTATGGCTACACCTTC. Protein product: CASSPANYGYTF.